This T cell receptor beta chain was captured in a study of blood T cell repertoires in COVID-19. Study information: Samples taken during acute and convalescent COVID-19 were collected in the United States, Italy and Spain. The cDNA or gDNA used as material had been derived from T cells, B-cell-depleted T cells, or PBMCs.

Germline V lookup: CDR1 SEHNR, CDR2 FQNEAQ (reference sequence). The CDR3 is 16 residues long. The J segment lost 3 bases and the V segment lost 5 bases, leaving 11 bases of the junction unmatched. Original data processing: Reference gene primer amplification in the assay estimated nucleated cell counts. Sequencing used immunoSEQ multiplex PCR; TCRdb keeps in-frame clones, though not all of them. Clonal size and the V and J genes are those of that table, whereas D and trimming came from the DNA. The table records tens of thousands of clones, roughly 80% of them present only once. Material for sequencing was peripheral blood. The chain joins TRBV7-9 to TRBJ2-7, with 9 positions matching TRBD1. This receptor was obtained from a human donor in a cohort sampled during active COVID-19. CDR3: CASSGPRDRAFYEQYF. The DNA of the CDR3 is TGTGCCAGCAGCGGGCCCCGGGACAGGGCCTTCTACGAGCAGTACTTC.